A single TCR beta chain is shown here with its context. What it recognizes is unknown. The limits of the CDR3 on the DNA are not certain, so only TCRdb's listed CDR3 is given. The CDR3 adds up to 19 amino acids, both ends counted. In germline, CDR1 is DFQATT, CDR2 SNEGSKA (reference sequence). MiXCR was run by TCRdb on the multiplex PCR reads, yielding one entry per CDR3 protein. Of fewer than 300,000 distinct CDR3 sequences in the sample, about 30% are singletons; the top ten hold 1.1% to 1.5%. The sample originates from a study of breast tumors, draining lymph nodes, adjacent tissues. Study-wide points: The lymph node origin of tumor T cells was framed as consistent with a hypothesis, not demonstrated. Luminal-like breast cancer showed significantly greater tumor-nontumor repertoire similarity than basal-like breast cancer did. Most tumor T cells seemingly derive from lymph node, then expand in tumor. Tumors had less TCR diversity than lymph nodes, more than nontumor tissue.

Samples came from axillary lymph nodes draining the breast cancer. This chain connects TRBV20-1 to TRBJ1-3; TRBD1 is the table's D call, not checked against the DNA. Sequencing used axillary lymph node tissue. This clonotype was obtained from a female donor with breast cancer. Some clones in this sample may be carry-over from other donors' samples. The CDR3 loop reads CSAQDRNYEQYFGPGTIYF.